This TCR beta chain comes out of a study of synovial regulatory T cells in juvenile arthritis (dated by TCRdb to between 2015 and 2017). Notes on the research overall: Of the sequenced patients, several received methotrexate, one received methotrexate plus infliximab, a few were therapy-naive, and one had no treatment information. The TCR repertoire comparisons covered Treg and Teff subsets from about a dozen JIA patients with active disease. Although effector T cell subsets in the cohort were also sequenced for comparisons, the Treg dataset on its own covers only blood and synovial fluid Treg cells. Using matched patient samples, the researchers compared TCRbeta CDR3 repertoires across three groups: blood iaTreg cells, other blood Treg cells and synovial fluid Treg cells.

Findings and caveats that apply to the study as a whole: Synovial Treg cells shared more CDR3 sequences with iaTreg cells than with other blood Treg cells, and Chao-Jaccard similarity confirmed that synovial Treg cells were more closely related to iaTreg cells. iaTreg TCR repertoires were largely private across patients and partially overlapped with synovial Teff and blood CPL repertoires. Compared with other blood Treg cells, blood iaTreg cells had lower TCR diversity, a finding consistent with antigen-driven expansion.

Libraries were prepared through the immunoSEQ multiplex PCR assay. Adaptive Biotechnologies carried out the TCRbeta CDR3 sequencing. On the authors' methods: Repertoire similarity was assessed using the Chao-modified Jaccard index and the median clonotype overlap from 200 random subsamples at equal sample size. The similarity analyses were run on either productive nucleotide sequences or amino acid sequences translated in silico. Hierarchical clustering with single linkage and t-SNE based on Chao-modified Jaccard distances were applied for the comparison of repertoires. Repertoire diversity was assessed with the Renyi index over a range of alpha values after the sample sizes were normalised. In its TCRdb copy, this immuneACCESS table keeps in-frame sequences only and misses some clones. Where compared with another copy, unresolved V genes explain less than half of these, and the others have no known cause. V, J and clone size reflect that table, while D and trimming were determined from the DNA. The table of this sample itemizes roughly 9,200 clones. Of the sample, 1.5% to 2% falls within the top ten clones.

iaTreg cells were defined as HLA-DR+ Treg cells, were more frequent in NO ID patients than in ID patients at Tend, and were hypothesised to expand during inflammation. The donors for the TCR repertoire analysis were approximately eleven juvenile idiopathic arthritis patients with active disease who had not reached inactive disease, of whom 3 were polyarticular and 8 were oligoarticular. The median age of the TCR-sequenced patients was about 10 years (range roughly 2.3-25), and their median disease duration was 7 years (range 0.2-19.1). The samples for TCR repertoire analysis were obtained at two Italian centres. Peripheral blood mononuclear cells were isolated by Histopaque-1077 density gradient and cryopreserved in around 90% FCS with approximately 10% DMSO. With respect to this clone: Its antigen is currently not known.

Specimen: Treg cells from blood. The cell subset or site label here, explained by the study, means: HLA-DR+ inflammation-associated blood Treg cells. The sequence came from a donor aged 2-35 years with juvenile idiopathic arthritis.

For the CDR3, the sequence is CASSESRRGGHEQYF. The V gene is TRBV10-2 and the J gene is TRBJ2-7. The CDR3 covers 15 residues, taking in both the cysteine and the phenylalanine. This entry has no DNA. For CDR1 and CDR2, the germline V gene lists WSHSY and SAAADI.